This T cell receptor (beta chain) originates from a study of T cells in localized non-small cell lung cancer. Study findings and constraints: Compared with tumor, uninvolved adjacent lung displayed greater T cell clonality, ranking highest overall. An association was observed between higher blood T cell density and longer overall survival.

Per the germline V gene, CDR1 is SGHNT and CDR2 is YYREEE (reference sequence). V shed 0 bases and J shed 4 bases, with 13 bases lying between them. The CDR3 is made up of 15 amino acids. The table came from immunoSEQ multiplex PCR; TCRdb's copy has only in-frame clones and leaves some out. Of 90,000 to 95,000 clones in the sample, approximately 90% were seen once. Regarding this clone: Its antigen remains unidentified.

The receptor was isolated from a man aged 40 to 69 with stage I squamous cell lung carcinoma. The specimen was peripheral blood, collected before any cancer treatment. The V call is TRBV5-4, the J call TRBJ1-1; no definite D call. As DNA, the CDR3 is TGTGCCAGCAGCTTGGGGGCCCCGAAGGGCACTGAAGCTTTCTTT. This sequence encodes CASSLGAPKGTEAFF. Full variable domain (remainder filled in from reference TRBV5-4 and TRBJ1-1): ETGVTQSPTHLIKTRGQQVTLRCSSQSGHNTVSWYQQALGQGPQFIFQYYREEENGRGNFPPRFSGLQFPNYSSELNVNALELDDSALYLCASSLGAPKGTEAFFGQGTRLTVV.